This T cell receptor (beta chain) was sequenced for a study of shared clonotypes between healthy human individuals. At the deep level, the assay was run. Over several immunoSEQ plates, each subset's genomic DNA was distributed in even portions. Clones were sequenced by immunoSEQ multiplex PCR, and TCRdb holds only the in-frame ones, with some missing. The table includes about 1 million clones, approximately 76% detected once. The CDR3 totals 14 residues. Germline V CDR1 and CDR2: MNHNS, SASEGT. V was pared by 6 bases and J by 5 bases, with 16 bases between. Overall study results and limits: Rarefaction showed sorted-subset sequencing was incomplete despite large depth.

Remarks on this clone: Its antigen is not identified.

The rearrangement joins TRBV6-1 to TRBJ1-2; D is unresolved. Sample: memory CD4+ T cells sorted from blood. The subset is: CD45RA-negative fraction. The receptor comes from a man between 18 and 35 years old in good health. The CDR3 spells CASRERAPGYGYTF. The CDR3 nucleotides are TGTGCCAGCAGAGAACGGGCCCCCGGATATGGCTACACCTTC.